Here is one TCR beta chain with its context. Its antigen is not identified. This CDR3 comprises 15 residues. Looked up from germline, CDR1 is MRHNA and CDR2 is SNTAGT. The V end lost 6 bases, the J end lost 1 base, and 15 bases lay between the germline ends. This sample was included in a study of T cell responses to AZD1222 COVID-19 vaccine. Study-wide results and caveats: CD4 TCRs covered the whole spike, strongest at regions 160-218 and 743-854. In a largely white British group with more females than males, clonal diversity was possibly underestimated.

Using immunoSEQ multiplex PCR, the repertoire was profiled, and TCRdb retains in-frame clones only, with some absent. Of about 180,000 clones listed, around 90% were seen once; the top ten hold 2% to 3%. This chain connects TRBV6-4 to TRBJ1-1; D gene uncertain. This TCR derives from an adult in good health. The material was peripheral blood, obtained on day 0 of AZD1222 vaccination. The DNA of the CDR3 is TGTGCCAGCAGCCCCCCGTTCGGGGAGAACACTGAAGCTTTCTTT. Amino acid sequence: CASSPPFGENTEAFF.